The rows below give T cell receptor beta chains drawn from one sample of a study of T cells in tumors and immune-related adverse events. The repertoire was sequenced with immunoSEQ multiplex PCR; TCRdb's copy has only in-frame clones and lacks some. The sample carries about 22,000 clones, about 93% recorded once. Sequencing was performed on lymph node tissue, taken from a patient treated with anti-PD-1 therapy. Source of these receptors: a female donor with metastatic renal cell carcinoma. CDR3s include the opening cysteine and the closing phenylalanine or tryptophan. D genes are given only for firm matches. Where a row states a size, it is once, few, many or the class of an expanded clone; other rows omit it.

TRBJ2-5	-	TRBD2	TRBV30	TGTGCTTACAATACGGGAGGGGGGTTCCAAGAGACCCAGTACTTC	CAYNTGGGFQETQYF
TRBJ2-2	-	TRBD1	TRBV5-4	TGTGCCAGCAGCCGAGATAGGACAGGTATATGGTCGAACACCGGGGAGCTGTTTTTT	CASSRDRTGIWSNTGELFF
TRBJ1-1	-	-	TRBV7-9	TGTGCCAGCAGTAAGGTGAACACTGAAGCTTTCTTT	CASSKVNTEAFF
TRBJ2-5	-	-	TRBV4-3	TGCGCCAGCAGCCAAGATTTCGGATTGGGGACCCAGTACTTC	CASSQDFGLGTQYF
TRBJ1-2	once	TRBD1	TRBV5-4	TGTGCCAGCAGCTTGACGGGACAGGGCTATGAGGGCTACACCTTC	CASSLTGQGYEGYTF
TRBJ2-7	-	-	TRBV5-1	TGCGCCAGCAGAGGTCAGGGAAACTCCTACGAGCAGTACTTC	CASRGQGNSYEQYF
TRBJ1-4	-	TRBD1	TRBV4-2	TGTGCCAGCAGGCGGACAGGGGGGAGTGAAAAACTGTTTTTT	CASRRTGGSEKLFF
TRBJ2-5	-	TRBD2	TRBV7-6	TGTGCCAGCAGCTTAGTTGAGCGGGAGGCTCCACACTTC	CASSLVEREAPHF
TRBJ1-5	-	TRBD1	TRBV28	TGTGCCAGCAGTTTAGGGACAGGGGCCCGTGGCAATCAGCCCCAGCATTTT	CASSLGTGARGNQPQHF
TRBJ1-2	-	-	TRBV6-5	TGTGCCAGCGGTGCGGACTATGGCTACACCTTC	CASGADYGYTF
TRBJ2-7	-	-	TRBV4-1	TGCGCCAGCAGCCAAGGCTGGGGAGATTCCTACGAGCAGTACTTC	CASSQGWGDSYEQYF
TRBJ1-4	-	-	TRBV5-1	TGCGCCAGCAGCCTGGGGGCTGAAGGTGAAAAACTGTTTTTT	CASSLGAEGEKLFF
TRBJ2-1	-	-	TRBV7-6	TGTGCCAGCAGCTTAAACCCCTCCCAACAGGGAGAGCAGTTCTTC	CASSLNPSQQGEQFF
TRBJ2-5	few	-	TRBV7-9	TGTGCCAGCAGCTTAGTATTGGGAGTAGAGACCCAGTACTTC	CASSLVLGVETQYF
TRBJ1-4	-	-	TRBV7-9	TGTGCCAGCAGTAACAACCGGGCCCTCTTTTTT	CASSNNRALFF
TRBJ1-1	-	TRBD1	TRBV28	TGTGCCAGCAGTCCCCCGACAGGGGCGAGCACTGAAGCTTTCTTT	CASSPPTGASTEAFF
TRBJ1-3	-	-	TRBV30	TGTGCCTCACCGCTCGACAGTTCAAACACCATATATTTT	CASPLDSSNTIYF
TRBJ1-1	-	-	TRBV18	TGTGCCAGCTCACCGTTATATACGAACACTGAAGCTTTCTTT	CASSPLYTNTEAFF
TRBJ1-5	-	-	TRBV21-1	TGTGCCAGCAGCAAAGTGAAGGGGACAGGGATAAATCAGCCCCAGCATTTT	CASSKVKGTGINQPQHF
TRBJ1-1	-	-	TRBV10-1	TGCGCCAGCAGCGGAGGATACACTGAAGCTTTCTTT	CASSGGYTEAFF
TRBJ2-1	few	-	TRBV11-2	TGTGTTTCTGCGACTTCCAATGAGCAGTTCTTC	CVSATSNEQFF
TRBJ2-1	-	-	TRBV12-5	TGTGCTAGTGGTTTGGGGGGACCGGGGAGAATGGGCAATGAGCAGTTCTTC	CASGLGGPGRMGNEQFF
TRBJ1-2	-	TRBD1	TRBV5-6	TGTGCCAGCAGCCTTGGACAGGGGACGAGCCTTTATGGCTACACCTTC	CASSLGQGTSLYGYTF
TRBJ2-1	-	-	TRBV6-1	TGTGCCAGCAGTGAACTTTGGAATGAGCAGTTCTTC	CASSELWNEQFF
TRBJ2-1	once	TRBD2	TRBV10-1	TGCGCCAGCAGTGCAGGACTAGGGCTGACTACGTGGAATGAGCAGTTCTTC	CASSAGLGLTTWNEQFF
TRBJ1-2	-	-	TRBV7-2	TGTGCCAGCAGCTTAGGGGCGGGGGTTGGCTACACCTTC	CASSLGAGVGYTF
TRBJ2-1	-	TRBD2	TRBV4-1	TGCGCCAGCAGCCATTCGTTAGCGGGAAGGTCCTACAATGAGCAGTTCTTC	CASSHSLAGRSYNEQFF
TRBJ2-7	-	-	TRBV27	TGTGCCAGCAGTTTCCGGCCTCACTCCAAATACGAGCAGTACTTC	CASSFRPHSKYEQYF
TRBJ2-1	few	TRBD1	TRBV7-9	TGTGCCAGCAGCCCGGACAGGGTCTACAATGAGCAGTTCTTC	CASSPDRVYNEQFF
TRBJ1-2	-	TRBD1	TRBV28	TGTGCCAGCAGTTTAGCCAGGGGACAGCTCTATGGCTACACCTTC	CASSLARGQLYGYTF
TRBJ1-2	-	TRBD1	TRBV5-1	TGCGCCAGCAGCTTGCCAGGGGGCGTAAATTCTGGCTACACCTTC	CASSLPGGVNSGYTF